Here is one T cell receptor beta chain with its context. Only in-frame clones appear in the TCRdb table, and some are missing; sequencing was by immunoSEQ multiplex PCR. The table records tens of thousands of clones, 90% of them present only once. This record comes from a study of T cell changes during pregnancy in multiple sclerosis. Trimming removed 9 bases from V and 4 bases from J, with 13 bases in between. The CDR3 sequence is 14 residues long. Germline V CDR1 and CDR2: ENHRY, SYGVKD. The sequenced sample was peripheral blood, obtained in the third trimester of pregnancy. The chain is built from TRBV10-3 and TRBJ2-6, with a weak D call TRBD1 (6 bases). This clonotype originated in a female donor in good health, enrolled as a control in a pregnancy study. In DNA form, the CDR3 reads TGTGCCATTATACAGGGAGCCGGGGCCAACGTCCTGACTTTC. Translated, it gives CAIIQGAGANVLTF.